What follows are 22 T cell receptor beta chains derived from one specimen sequenced in a study of cytomegalovirus exposure and HLA in healthy donors. With 60 Vbeta and 13 Jbeta primers, the PCR was carried out. Data came from immunoSEQ multiplex PCR; TCRdb stores just in-frame clones and leaves some out. This sample carries 150,000 or so clones, approximately 84% of them seen once, and the ten largest clones take roughly 2.4%. Sequences were obtained from PBMCs. The receptors come from a young woman in good health and CMV-seronegative.

The V gene is TRBV28, the J gene TRBJ1-5; D gene unclear. Trimming removed 6 bases from V and 4 bases from J, with 22 bases in between. Looked up from germline, CDR1 is MDHEN and CDR2 is SYDVKM. The CDR3 runs to 17 residues. CDR3 protein: CASSPPRAEVKNQPQHF. CDR3 DNA: TGTGCCAGCAGCCCTCCCCGGGCGGAGGTCAAAAATCAGCCCCAGCATTTT. Full variable domain (remainder filled in from reference TRBV28 and TRBJ1-5): DVKVTQSSRYLVKRTGEKVFLECVQDMDHENMFWYRQDPGLGLRLIYFSYDVKMKEKGDIPEGYSVSREKKERFSLILESASTNQTSMYLCASSPPRAEVKNQPQHFGDGTRLSIL.

This chain uses TRBV23-1 with TRBJ2-2; D possibly corresponds to TRBD1 (5 bases). TRBV23-1 is recorded as an ORF, its role being uncertain. There are 14 residues in the CDR3. V lost 4 bases and J lost 1, with 7 bases in between. CDR3 region: CASSPQGNTGELFF. CDR3 nucleotides: TGCGCCAGCAGTCCGCAGGGGAACACCGGGGAGCTGTTTTTT.

Concerning this clone: Different DNA sequences within this sample yield the same CDR3. The V gene is TRBV27, the J gene TRBJ2-7, with D unresolved. The CDR3 runs 13 residues. CDR1 is MNHEY, CDR2 SMNVEV, per germline (reference sequence). Trimming removed 2 bases at V and 3 bases at J, with 8 bases between. The chain's CDR3 is CASSLTEFYEQYF. In DNA form, the CDR3 reads TGTGCCAGCAGTTTAACTGAATTCTACGAGCAGTACTTC.

The V and J genes are TRBV28 and TRBJ2-3; TRBD2 matches 10 bases. The germline V gene has CDR1 MDHEN and CDR2 SYDVKM. After removal of 6 bases from V and 2 bases from J, the junction contained 8 bases not matched to a gene. This CDR3 has 16 amino acids. DNA of the CDR3: TGTGCCAGCAGACCGCAACTAGCGGGGTACACAGATACGCAGTATTTT. Encoded protein: CASRPQLAGYTDTQYF. The variable domain in full, with the rest retrieved from reference TRBV28 and TRBJ2-3, is DVKVTQSSRYLVKRTGEKVFLECVQDMDHENMFWYRQDPGLGLRLIYFSYDVKMKEKGDIPEGYSVSREKKERFSLILESASTNQTSMYLCASRPQLAGYTDTQYFGPGTRLTVL.

CDR3 bases: TGTGCCAGCAGCTTAGACCCGACAGGGGGCTGGGAGACCCAGTACTTC. Amino acid sequence: CASSLDPTGGWETQYF. The rearrangement uses TRBV11-2 and TRBJ2-5; 10 positions match TRBD1. CDR3 length equals 16 residues. Germline values: CDR1 SGHAT, CDR2 FQNNGV. J was trimmed by 5 bases and V by 0 bases; bases with no gene match: 6.

The gene calls are TRBV7-9 and TRBJ2-1; 10 nucleotides line up with TRBD2. Per germline, CDR1 SEHNR and CDR2 FQNEAQ (reference sequence). The CDR3 has 15 residues. V shed 4 bases and J 9 bases; nucleotides not matched to a gene: 9. CDR3 sequence reads: CASSSGTSAKREQFF. CDR3 DNA sequence: TGTGCCAGCAGCTCCGGGACTAGCGCTAAGCGTGAGCAGTTCTTC.

The chain is built from TRBV5-6 and TRBJ2-7, with TRBD1 identical over 9 bases. The length of the CDR3 is 16 residues. Germline values: CDR1 SGHDT, CDR2 YYEEEE. With V trimmed by 4 bases and J by 4 bases, 12 bases remained unmatched. This CDR3 reads CASSLGPQGASYEQYF. The CDR3 region has the DNA TGTGCCAGCAGCCTCGGGCCACAGGGGGCAAGTTACGAGCAGTACTTC.

The chain joins TRBV10-3 to TRBJ2-1; the D gene is possibly TRBD2 (5 bases). The germline gives CDR1 ENHRY, CDR2 SYGVKD. This CDR3 has 15 residues. The germline V and J ends were trimmed by 5 bases and 8 bases, with 19 bases remaining between them. Here the CDR3 reads CAISKSATPGDEQFF. CDR3 nucleotides: TGTGCCATCAGTAAAAGCGCCACCCCCGGGGATGAGCAGTTCTTC.

This sequence joins TRBV6-5 and TRBJ1-2; 11 nucleotides align to TRBD1. Germline V gives CDR1 MNHEY, CDR2 SVGAGI. With V trimmed by 6 bases and J by 2 bases, 5 bases remained unmatched. This CDR3 is built from 15 residues. CDR3 nucleotides: TGTGCCAGCAGCGATGGACAGGGGGCGAACTATGGCTACACCTTC. Translating gives CASSDGQGANYGYTF.

The CDR3 sequence: CASSLGAFSGNTIYF. The DNA for the CDR3 is TGTGCCAGCAGTTTAGGGGCCTTCTCTGGAAACACCATATATTTT. The rearrangement uses TRBV27 and TRBJ1-3; maybe TRBD1 (5 bases). Deletions cut 2 bases from V and 0 bases from J, with 8 bases between. Germline V lookup: CDR1 MNHEY, CDR2 SMNVEV (reference sequence). CDR3 size: 15 residues.

This clone was detected a few times. This chain uses TRBV4-2 with TRBJ2-5; 12 nucleotides line up with TRBD1. With 0 bases clipped from V and 5 bases from J, the junction kept 4 bases outside the gene matches. This CDR3 has 16 residues. Looked up from germline, CDR1 is LGHNA and CDR2 is YNFKEQ. DNA for the CDR3: TGTGCCAGCAGCCAAGATACCGGGACAGGGGGCGAGACCCAGTACTTC. Translation gives CASSQDTGTGGETQYF.

This clone was seen a single time. The V gene is TRBV7-2, the J gene TRBJ1-2, with 11 bases matching TRBD1. The CDR3 is 15 amino acids. V was clipped by 8 bases and J by 6 bases; unmatched bases: 11. Per germline, CDR1 SGHTA and CDR2 FQGNSA. CDR3 sequence (DNA): TGTGCCAGCTGCCGGGACAGGGGGAATCCGGATGGCTACACCTTC. Amino acid sequence: CASCRDRGNPDGYTF.

The chain carries TRBV9 and TRBJ2-2; D is perhaps TRBD1 (6 bases). V lost 5 bases to trimming and J lost 1 base, with 9 bases between them. This CDR3 spans 14 amino acids. Germline V gene data show CDR1 as SGDLS and CDR2 as YYNGEE. The CDR3 is CASRLTGNTGELFF. The CDR3 nucleotides are TGTGCCAGCAGGTTGACAGGGAACACCGGGGAGCTGTTTTTT.

The V call is TRBV27, the J call TRBJ1-2; D is possibly TRBD1 (6 bases). The CDR3 is 18 amino acids. The ends were cut back, 2 bases at V and 3 bases at J, with 22 bases in the middle. Germline loops: CDR1 MNHEY, CDR2 SMNVEV (reference sequence). The CDR3 DNA is TGTGCCAGCAGTTTAAGCGGGGGCCGAGGGGTTTTCGACTATGGCTACACCTTC. Translation: CASSLSGGRGVFDYGYTF.

V usage is TRBV5-1 and J usage is TRBJ2-3; possible D gene TRBD2, 6 bases. The V end was cut by 4 bases, the J end by 6 bases, with 15 bases between. Per germline, CDR1 SGHRS and CDR2 YFSETQ. The CDR3 runs to 14 residues. CDR3 nucleotides: TGCGCCAGCAGCGGAGGGACTCCTAGGGATACGCAGTATTTT. Translating gives CASSGGTPRDTQYF.

The chain combines TRBV27 with TRBJ1-4, with 10 bases fitting TRBD1. The J segment lost 5 bases and the V segment lost 4 bases, leaving 1 base of the junction unmatched. The germline V gene has CDR1 MNHEY and CDR2 SMNVEV (reference sequence). This CDR3 is built from 14 residues. The CDR3 bases are TGTGCCAGCAGTTGGACAGGGGGGAATGAAAAACTGTTTTTT. Its translation: CASSWTGGNEKLFF. Complete variable domain (other parts from reference TRBV27 and TRBJ1-4): EAQVTQNPRYLITVTGKKLTVTCSQNMNHEYMSWYRQDPGLGLRQIYYSMNVEVTDKGDVPEGYKVSRKEKRNFPLILESPSPNQTSLYFCASSWTGGNEKLFFGSGTQLSVL.

This clone turned up a few times. This rearrangement joins TRBV7-9 to TRBJ1-2, with D possibly being TRBD1 (6 bases). V was clipped by 1 base and J by 4 bases, with 10 bases between them. This CDR3 is built from 14 residues. Germline values: CDR1 SEHNR, CDR2 FQNEAQ (reference sequence). The CDR3 DNA is TGTGCCAGCAGCTTAGGGCAGGGGCCCTATGGCTACACCTTC. This encodes CASSLGQGPYGYTF.

The chain carries TRBV10-3 and TRBJ2-3, with TRBD1 matching over 11 bases. Germline-derived CDR1 and CDR2 are ENHRY and SYGVKD. The length of the CDR3 is 17 residues. V was pared by 3 bases and J by 5 bases, with 10 bases of the junction left unmatched. The CDR3 is CAISEMRDRGSGDTQYF. In DNA form, the CDR3 reads TGTGCCATCAGTGAAATGAGGGACAGGGGGAGTGGAGATACGCAGTATTTT.

As for this clone: One junction end does not reproduce the germline sequence, and a read error may be involved. J is TRBJ2-2 and V is TRBV7-9, with unresolved D. CDR1 SEHNR and CDR2 FQNEAQ come from the germline V gene (reference sequence). The CDR3 is 17 residues long. The CDR3 DNA reads as TGTTCCAGCAGCTTGGTTTTTGAGCGAGCGAACACCGGGGAGCTGTTTTTT. Translation: CSSSLVFERANTGELFF.

The chain is built from TRBV29-1 and TRBJ2-1; maybe TRBD1 (6 bases). V lost 5 bases and J 7 bases, leaving 12 bases between the germline ends. Looked up from germline, CDR1 is SQVTM and CDR2 is ANQGSEA. This CDR3 region has 12 residues. The CDR3 loop is CSVIRGGNEQFF. The CDR3 DNA reads as TGCAGCGTTATCAGGGGTGGTAATGAGCAGTTCTTC.

This clone was counted once. The CDR3 protein is CASSPPLADYYNEQFF. The CDR3 nucleotides are TGCGCCAGCAGTCCTCCTTTAGCGGATTATTACAATGAGCAGTTCTTC. The V gene is TRBV10-1, the J gene TRBJ2-1; possibly TRBD2 for D (6 bases). The length of the CDR3 is 16 residues. Germline-derived CDR1 and CDR2 are WNHNN and SYGVQD (reference sequence). The V and J ends lost 5 bases and 4 bases respectively, with 18 bases between them.

The chain carries TRBV7-8 and TRBJ2-2, with 11 bases aligning to TRBD2. The CDR3 spans 17 residues. V trimming: 5 bases; J trimming: 2 bases; junction bases outside the gene matches: 7. Germline V gives CDR1 SGHVS, CDR2 FQNEAQ. DNA of the CDR3: TGTGCCAGCAGCCTGCCGACTAGCGGGGTCAACACCGGGGAGCTGTTTTTT. It codes for CASSLPTSGVNTGELFF.